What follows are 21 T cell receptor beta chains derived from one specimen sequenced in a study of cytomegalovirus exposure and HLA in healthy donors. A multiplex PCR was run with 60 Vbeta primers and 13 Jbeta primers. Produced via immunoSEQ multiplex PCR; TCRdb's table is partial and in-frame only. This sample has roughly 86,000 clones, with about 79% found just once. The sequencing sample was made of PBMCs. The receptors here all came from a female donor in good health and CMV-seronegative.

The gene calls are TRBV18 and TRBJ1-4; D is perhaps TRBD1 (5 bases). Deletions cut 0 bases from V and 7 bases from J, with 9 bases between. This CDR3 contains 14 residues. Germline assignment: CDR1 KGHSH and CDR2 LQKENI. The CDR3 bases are TGTGCCAGCTCACCACCCCCGGGGGGTGAAAAACTGTTTTTT. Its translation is CASSPPPGGEKLFF. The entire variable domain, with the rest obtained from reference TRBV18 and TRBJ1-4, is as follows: NAGVMQNPRHLVRRRGQEARLRCSPMKGHSHVYWYRQLPEEGLKFMVYLQKENIIDESGMPKERFSAEFPKEGPSILRIQQVVRGDSAAYFCASSPPPGGEKLFFGSGTQLSVL.

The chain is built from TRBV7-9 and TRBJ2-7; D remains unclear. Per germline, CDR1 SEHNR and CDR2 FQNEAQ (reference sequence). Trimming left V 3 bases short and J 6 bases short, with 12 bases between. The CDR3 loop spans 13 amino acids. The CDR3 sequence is CASSFPQPVEQYF. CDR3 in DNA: TGTGCCAGCAGCTTCCCACAGCCTGTCGAGCAGTACTTC.

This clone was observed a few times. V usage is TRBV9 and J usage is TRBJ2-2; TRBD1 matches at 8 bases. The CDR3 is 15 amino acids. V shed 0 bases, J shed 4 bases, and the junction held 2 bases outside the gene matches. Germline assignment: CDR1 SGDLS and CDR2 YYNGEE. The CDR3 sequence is CASSVVDRVTGELFF. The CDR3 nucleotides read TGTGCCAGCAGCGTAGTGGACAGGGTCACCGGGGAGCTGTTTTTT.

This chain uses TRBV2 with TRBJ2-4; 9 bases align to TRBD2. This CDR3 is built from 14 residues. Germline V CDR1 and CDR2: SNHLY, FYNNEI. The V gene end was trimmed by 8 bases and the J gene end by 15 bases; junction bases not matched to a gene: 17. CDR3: CASSPGAGGFTPYF. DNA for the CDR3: TGTGCCAGCTCCCCCGGGGCGGGGGGGTTTACTCCGTACTTC.

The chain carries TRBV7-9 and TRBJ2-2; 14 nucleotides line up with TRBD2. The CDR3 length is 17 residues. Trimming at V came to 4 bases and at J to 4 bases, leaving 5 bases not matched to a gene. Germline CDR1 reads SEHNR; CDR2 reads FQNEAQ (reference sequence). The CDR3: CASSSGTSGSRTGELFF. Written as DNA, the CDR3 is TGTGCCAGCAGCTCCGGGACTAGCGGGAGTCGCACCGGGGAGCTGTTTTTT.

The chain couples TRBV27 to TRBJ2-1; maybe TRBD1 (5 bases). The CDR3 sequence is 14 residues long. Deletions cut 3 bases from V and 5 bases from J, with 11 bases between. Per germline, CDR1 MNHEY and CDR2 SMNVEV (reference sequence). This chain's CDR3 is CASSLEVGDNEQFF. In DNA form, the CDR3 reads TGTGCCAGCAGTTTGGAAGTAGGGGACAATGAGCAGTTCTTC.

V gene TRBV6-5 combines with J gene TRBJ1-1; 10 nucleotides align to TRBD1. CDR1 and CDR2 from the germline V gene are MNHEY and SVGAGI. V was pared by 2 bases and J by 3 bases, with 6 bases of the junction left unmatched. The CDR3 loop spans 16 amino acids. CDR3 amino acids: CASSYRGTGVHTEAFF. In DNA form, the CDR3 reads TGTGCCAGCAGTTACAGGGGGACAGGGGTCCACACTGAAGCTTTCTTT.

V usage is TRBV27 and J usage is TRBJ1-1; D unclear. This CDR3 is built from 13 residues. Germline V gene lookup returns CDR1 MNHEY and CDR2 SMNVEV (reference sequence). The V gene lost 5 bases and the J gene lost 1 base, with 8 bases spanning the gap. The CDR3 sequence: CASSIAANTEAFF. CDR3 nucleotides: TGTGCCAGCAGTATAGCGGCGAACACTGAAGCTTTCTTT.

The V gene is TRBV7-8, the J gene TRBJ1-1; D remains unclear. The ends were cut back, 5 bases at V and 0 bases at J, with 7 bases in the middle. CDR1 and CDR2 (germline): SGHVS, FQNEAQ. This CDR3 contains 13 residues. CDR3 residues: CASSPTLNTEAFF. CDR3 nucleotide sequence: TGTGCCAGCAGCCCAACACTGAACACTGAAGCTTTCTTT.

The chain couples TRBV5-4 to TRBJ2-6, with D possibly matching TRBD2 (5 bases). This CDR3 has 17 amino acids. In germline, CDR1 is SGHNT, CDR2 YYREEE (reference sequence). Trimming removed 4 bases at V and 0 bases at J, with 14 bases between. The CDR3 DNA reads TGTGCCAGCAGCCAAGGCGGGTCCTCCTCTGGGGCCAACGTCCTGACTTTC. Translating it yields CASSQGGSSSGANVLTF.

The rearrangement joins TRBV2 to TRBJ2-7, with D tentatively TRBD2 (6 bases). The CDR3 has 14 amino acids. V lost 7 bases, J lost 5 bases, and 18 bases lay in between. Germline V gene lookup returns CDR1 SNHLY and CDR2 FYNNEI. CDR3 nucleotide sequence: TGTGCCAGCAAGGCCGGGGGTTTCGGCGACGAGCAGTACTTC. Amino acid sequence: CASKAGGFGDEQYF.

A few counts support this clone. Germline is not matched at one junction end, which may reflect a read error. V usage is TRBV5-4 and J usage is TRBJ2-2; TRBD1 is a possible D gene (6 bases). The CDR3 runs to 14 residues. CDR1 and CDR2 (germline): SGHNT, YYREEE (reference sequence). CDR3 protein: CASSLTGNPGELFF. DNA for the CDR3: TGTGCCAGCAGCTTGACAGGGAACCCCGGGGAGCTGTTTTTT.

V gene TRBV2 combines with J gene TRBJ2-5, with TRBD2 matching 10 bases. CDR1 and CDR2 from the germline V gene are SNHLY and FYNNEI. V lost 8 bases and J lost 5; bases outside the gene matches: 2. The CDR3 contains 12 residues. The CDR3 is CASEGLAETQYF. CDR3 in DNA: TGTGCCAGCGAGGGACTAGCGGAGACCCAGTACTTC.

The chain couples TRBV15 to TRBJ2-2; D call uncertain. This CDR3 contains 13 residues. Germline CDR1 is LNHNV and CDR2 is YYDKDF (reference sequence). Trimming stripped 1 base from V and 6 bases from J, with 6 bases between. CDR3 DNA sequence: TGTGCCACCAGCAGAGTCTTAGCCGGGGAGCTGTTTTTT. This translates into CATSRVLAGELFF.

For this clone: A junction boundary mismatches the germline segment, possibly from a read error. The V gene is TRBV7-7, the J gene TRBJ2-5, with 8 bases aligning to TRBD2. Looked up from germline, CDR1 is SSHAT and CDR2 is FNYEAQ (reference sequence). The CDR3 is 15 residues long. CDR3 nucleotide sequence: TGTGCTAGCAGCTTAGCGGGGACTCCGCAAGAGACCCAGTACTTC. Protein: CASSLAGTPQETQYF.

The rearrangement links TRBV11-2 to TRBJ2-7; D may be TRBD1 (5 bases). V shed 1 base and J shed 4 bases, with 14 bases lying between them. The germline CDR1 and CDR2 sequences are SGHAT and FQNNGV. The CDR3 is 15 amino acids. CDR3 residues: CASSLVQASGYEQYF. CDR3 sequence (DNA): TGTGCCAGCAGCTTAGTTCAAGCTTCAGGGTACGAGCAGTACTTC.

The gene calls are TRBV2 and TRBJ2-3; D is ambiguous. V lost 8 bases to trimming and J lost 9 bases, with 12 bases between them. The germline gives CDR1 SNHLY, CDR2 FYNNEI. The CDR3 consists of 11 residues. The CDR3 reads CASRPLGTQYF. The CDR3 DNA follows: TGTGCCAGCCGCCCCCTGGGCACGCAGTATTTT.

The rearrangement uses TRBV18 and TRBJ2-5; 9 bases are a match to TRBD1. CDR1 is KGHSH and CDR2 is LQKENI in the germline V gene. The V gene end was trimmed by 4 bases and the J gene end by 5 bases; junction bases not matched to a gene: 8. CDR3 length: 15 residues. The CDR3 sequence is CASSRDRERFETQYF. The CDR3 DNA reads TGTGCCAGCTCACGGGACAGGGAAAGGTTTGAGACCCAGTACTTC. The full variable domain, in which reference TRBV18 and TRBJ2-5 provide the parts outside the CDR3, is NAGVMQNPRHLVRRRGQEARLRCSPMKGHSHVYWYRQLPEEGLKFMVYLQKENIIDESGMPKERFSAEFPKEGPSILRIQQVVRGDSAAYFCASSRDRERFETQYFGPGTRLLVL.

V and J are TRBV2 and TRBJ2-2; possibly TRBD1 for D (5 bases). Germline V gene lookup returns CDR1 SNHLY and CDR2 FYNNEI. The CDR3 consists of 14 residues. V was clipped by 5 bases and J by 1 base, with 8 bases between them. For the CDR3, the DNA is TGTGCCAGCAGTCAACAGGAGAACACCGGGGAGCTGTTTTTT. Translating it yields CASSQQENTGELFF.

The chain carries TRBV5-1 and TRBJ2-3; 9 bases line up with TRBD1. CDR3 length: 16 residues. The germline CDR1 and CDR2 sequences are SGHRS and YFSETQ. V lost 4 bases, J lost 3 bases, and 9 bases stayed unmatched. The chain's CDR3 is CASSIGTGHGTDTQYF. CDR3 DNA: TGCGCCAGCAGCATCGGGACAGGGCACGGAACAGATACGCAGTATTTT.

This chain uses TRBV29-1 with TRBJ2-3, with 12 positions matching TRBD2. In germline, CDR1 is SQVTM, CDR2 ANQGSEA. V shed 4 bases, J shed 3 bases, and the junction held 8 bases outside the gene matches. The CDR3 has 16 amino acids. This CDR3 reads CSVGMLAGGTTDTQYF. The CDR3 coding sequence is TGCAGCGTTGGGATGCTAGCGGGGGGGACTACAGATACGCAGTATTTT.